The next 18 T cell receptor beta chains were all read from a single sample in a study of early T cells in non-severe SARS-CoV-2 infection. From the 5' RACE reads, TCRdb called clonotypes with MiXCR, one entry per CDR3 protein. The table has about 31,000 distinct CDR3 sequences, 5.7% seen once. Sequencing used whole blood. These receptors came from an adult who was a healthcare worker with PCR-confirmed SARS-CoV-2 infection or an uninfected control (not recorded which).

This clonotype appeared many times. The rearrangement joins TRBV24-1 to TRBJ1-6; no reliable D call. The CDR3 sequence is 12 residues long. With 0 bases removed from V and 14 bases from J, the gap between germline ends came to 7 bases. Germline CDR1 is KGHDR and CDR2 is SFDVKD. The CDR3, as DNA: TGTGCCACCAGTGATTTGGGGAGGACCCTCCACTTT. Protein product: CATSDLGRTLHF.

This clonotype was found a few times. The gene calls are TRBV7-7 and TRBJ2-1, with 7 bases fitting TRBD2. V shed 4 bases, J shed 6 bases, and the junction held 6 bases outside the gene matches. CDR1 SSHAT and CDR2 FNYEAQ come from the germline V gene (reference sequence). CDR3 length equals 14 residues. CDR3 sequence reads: CASSSDLAANEQFF. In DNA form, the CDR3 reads TGTGCCAGCAGCTCAGATCTAGCGGCCAATGAGCAGTTCTTC.

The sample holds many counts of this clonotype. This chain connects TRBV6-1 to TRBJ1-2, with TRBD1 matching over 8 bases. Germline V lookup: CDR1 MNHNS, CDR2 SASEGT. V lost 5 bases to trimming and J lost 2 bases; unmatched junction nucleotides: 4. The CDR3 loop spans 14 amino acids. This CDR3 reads CASSRTGLNYGYTF. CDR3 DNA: TGTGCCAGCAGTCGGACAGGGTTGAACTATGGCTACACCTTC.

CDR3 sequence (DNA): TGTGCCAGCAGTTACCGAGCTAGCGGTCCAGATACGCAGTATTTT. Translating gives CASSYRASGPDTQYF. The chain carries TRBV6-5 and TRBJ2-3, with 7 bases identical to TRBD2. V was pared by 2 bases and J by 4 bases, with 6 bases of the junction left unmatched. Germline V CDR1 and CDR2: MNHEY, SVGAGI. This CDR3 region has 15 residues.

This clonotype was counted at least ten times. CDR3 in DNA: TGTGCCAGTAGTGGCAAATGGGGCAGATATAGCAATCAGCCCCAGCATTTT. Its protein is CASSGKWGRYSNQPQHF. The chain recombines TRBV19 with TRBJ1-5; perhaps TRBD1 as D (5 bases). The V end lost 5 bases, the J end lost 0 bases, and 17 bases lay between the germline ends. The CDR3 covers 17 residues. Per the germline V gene, CDR1 is LNHDA and CDR2 is SQIVND (reference sequence).

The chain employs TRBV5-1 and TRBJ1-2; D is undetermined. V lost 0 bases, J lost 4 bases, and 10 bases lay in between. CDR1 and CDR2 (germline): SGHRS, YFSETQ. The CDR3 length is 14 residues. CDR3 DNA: TGCGCCAGCAGCTTGGGTGGACGGACCTATGGCTACACCTTC. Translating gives CASSLGGRTYGYTF.

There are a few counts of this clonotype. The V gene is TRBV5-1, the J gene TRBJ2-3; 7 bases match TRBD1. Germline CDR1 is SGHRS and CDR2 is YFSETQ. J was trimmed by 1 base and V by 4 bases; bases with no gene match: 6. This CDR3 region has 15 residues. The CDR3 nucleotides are TGCGCCAGCAGCCCGCAGGGACAGCGCACAGATACGCAGTATTTT. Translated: CASSPQGQRTDTQYF.

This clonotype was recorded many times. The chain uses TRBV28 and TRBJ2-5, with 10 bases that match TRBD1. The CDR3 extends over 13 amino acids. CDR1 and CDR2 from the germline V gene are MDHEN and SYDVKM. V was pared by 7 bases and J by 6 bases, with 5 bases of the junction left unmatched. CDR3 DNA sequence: TGTGCCAGCACTTGGGACAGGGGTAAGACCCAGTACTTC. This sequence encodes CASTWDRGKTQYF.

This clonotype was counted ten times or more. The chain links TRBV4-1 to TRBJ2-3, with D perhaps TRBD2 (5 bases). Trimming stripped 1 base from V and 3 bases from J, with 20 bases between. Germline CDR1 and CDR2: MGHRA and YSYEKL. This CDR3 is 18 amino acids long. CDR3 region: CASSQAPLGRRGTDTQYF. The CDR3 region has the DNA TGCGCCAGCAGCCAAGCTCCTCTAGGGAGACGTGGGACAGATACGCAGTATTTT.

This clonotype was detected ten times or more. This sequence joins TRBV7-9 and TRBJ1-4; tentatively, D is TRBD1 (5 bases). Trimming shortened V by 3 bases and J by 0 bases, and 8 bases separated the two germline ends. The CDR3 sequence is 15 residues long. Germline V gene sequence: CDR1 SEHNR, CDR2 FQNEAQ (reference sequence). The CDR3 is CASSLGDATNEKLFF. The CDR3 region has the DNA TGTGCCAGCAGCTTGGGGGACGCAACTAATGAAAAACTGTTTTTT.

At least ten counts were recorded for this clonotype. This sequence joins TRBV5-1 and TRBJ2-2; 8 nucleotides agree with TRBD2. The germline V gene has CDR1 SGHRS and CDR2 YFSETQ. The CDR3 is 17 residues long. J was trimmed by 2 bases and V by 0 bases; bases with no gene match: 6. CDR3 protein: CASSLEASGLNTGELFF. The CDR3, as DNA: TGCGCCAGCAGCTTGGAGGCTAGCGGGCTTAACACCGGGGAGCTGTTTTTT.

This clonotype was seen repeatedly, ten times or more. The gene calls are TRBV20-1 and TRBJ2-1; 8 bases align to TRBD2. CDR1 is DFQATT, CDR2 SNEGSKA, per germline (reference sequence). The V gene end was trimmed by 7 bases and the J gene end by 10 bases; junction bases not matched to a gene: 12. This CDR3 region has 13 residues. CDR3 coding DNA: TGCAGTGGGTCGCCGGGACTAGAAGGCGAGCAGTTCTTC. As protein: CSGSPGLEGEQFF.

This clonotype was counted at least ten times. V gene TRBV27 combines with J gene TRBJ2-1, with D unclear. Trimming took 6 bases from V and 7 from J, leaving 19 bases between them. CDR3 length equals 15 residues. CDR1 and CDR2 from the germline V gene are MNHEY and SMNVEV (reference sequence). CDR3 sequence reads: CASSAFRAVENEQFF. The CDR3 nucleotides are TGTGCCAGCAGCGCGTTTCGCGCCGTGGAAAATGAGCAGTTCTTC.

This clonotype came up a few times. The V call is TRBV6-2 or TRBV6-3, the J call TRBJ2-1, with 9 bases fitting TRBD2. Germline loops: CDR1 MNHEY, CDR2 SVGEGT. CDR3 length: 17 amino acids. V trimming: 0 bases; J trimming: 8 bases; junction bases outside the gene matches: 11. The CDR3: CASSYSSTSGLDDEQFF. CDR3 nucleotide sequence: TGTGCCAGCAGTTACTCGTCGACTAGCGGCCTGGATGATGAGCAGTTCTTC.

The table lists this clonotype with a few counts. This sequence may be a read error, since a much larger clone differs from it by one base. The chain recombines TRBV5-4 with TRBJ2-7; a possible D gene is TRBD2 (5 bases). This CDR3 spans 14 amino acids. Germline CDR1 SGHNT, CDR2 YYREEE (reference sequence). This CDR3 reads CVSSLSLEDYEQYF. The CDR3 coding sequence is TGTGTCAGCAGCTTGAGCCTGGAGGACTACGAGCAGTACTTC.

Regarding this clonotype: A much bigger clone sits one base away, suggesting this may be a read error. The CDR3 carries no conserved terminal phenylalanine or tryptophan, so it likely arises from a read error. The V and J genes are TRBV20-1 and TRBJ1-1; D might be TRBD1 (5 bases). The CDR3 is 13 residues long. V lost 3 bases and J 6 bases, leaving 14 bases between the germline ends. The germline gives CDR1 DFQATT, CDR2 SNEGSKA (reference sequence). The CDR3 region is CSARGRMGAEAFY. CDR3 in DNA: TGCAGTGCTAGGGGCCGTATGGGGGCTGAAGCTTTCTAT.

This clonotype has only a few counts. The CDR3 DNA reads TGTGCCAGCAGTCCCCCCGCAGGCGAGCAGTACTTC. Protein sequence: CASSPPAGEQYF. The chain employs TRBV12-3 or TRBV12-4 and TRBJ2-7; D call uncertain. The CDR3 runs 12 residues. The germline V and J ends were trimmed by 5 bases and 6 bases, with 11 bases remaining between them.

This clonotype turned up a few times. The CDR3 coding sequence is TGTGCCAGCAGTTTCGGACAGGTATACGAGCAGTACTTC. Encoded protein: CASSFGQVYEQYF. This chain uses TRBV28 with TRBJ2-7, with TRBD1 matching 7 bases. V lost 3 bases to trimming and J lost 4 bases; unmatched junction nucleotides: 3. CDR3 length equals 13 residues. Germline V gives CDR1 MDHEN, CDR2 SYDVKM.